The 13 T cell receptor beta chains below come from one sample, sequenced in a study of blood T cell repertoires in COVID-19. Sequencing was performed with immunoSEQ multiplex PCR; in TCRdb, only in-frame clones are kept and a portion is missing. Of hundreds of thousands of clones in the sample, roughly nine tenths were seen once. The sequenced sample was PBMCs or T cells enriched from blood (not recorded which). The receptors come from a man aged 18 to 30 who had recovered from COVID-19.

The V gene is TRBV9, the J gene TRBJ1-5, with a weak D call TRBD1 (5 bases). The CDR3 has 15 amino acids. Germline-derived CDR1 and CDR2 are SGDLS and YYNGEE. The V and J ends lost 3 bases and 4 bases respectively, with 14 bases between them. The CDR3 spells CASSGRGVPNQPQHF. CDR3 coding DNA: TGTGCCAGCAGCGGGAGGGGAGTTCCTAATCAGCCCCAGCATTTT.

This chain links TRBV29-1 with TRBJ2-7; unclear D gene. The germline V gene has CDR1 SQVTM and CDR2 ANQGSEA. The CDR3 contains 12 residues. The V end was cut by 4 bases, the J end by 4 bases, with 11 bases between. The chain's CDR3 is CSVGVSGYEQYF. As DNA, the CDR3 is TGCAGCGTTGGGGTGTCAGGTTACGAGCAGTACTTC.

The chain couples TRBV27 to TRBJ1-3; the D is unclear. Trimming stripped 5 bases from V and 5 bases from J, with 4 bases between. CDR3 length: 11 amino acids. Germline V gene data show CDR1 as MNHEY and CDR2 as SMNVEV (reference sequence). The CDR3 coding sequence is TGTGCCAGCAGTCACAGAAACACCATATATTTT. Protein product: CASSHRNTIYF.

The sample holds one count of this clone. The chain combines TRBV28 with TRBJ1-1; no clear D gene. The V end lost 1 base, the J end lost 4 bases, and 10 bases lay between the germline ends. This CDR3 region has 14 residues. Germline V gives CDR1 MDHEN, CDR2 SYDVKM. The CDR3 loop is CASSLYSGGTEAFF. CDR3 bases: TGTGCCAGCAGTTTATACTCAGGTGGCACTGAAGCTTTCTTT.

In this sample, this clone turned up a few times. The chain couples TRBV11-3 to TRBJ2-7; 10 bases fit TRBD2. J gave up 9 bases and V 5 bases, and 10 bases lay outside the gene matches. From germline, CDR1 is SGHNT and CDR2 YENEEA. This CDR3 comprises 14 residues. DNA for the CDR3: TGTGCCAGCAGCATTACTAGCGGGAACGTTCGGCAGTACTTC. It specifies CASSITSGNVRQYF.

The chain couples TRBV9 to TRBJ1-2, with 8 bases identical to TRBD1. V dropped 3 bases and J dropped 4; count of bases not matched to a gene: 8. Germline assignment: CDR1 SGDLS and CDR2 YYNGEE. CDR3 length: 15 amino acids. CDR3 DNA sequence: TGTGCCAGCAGCGCCCAAGTAGGGACAGGCTATGGCTACACCTTC. This sequence encodes CASSAQVGTGYGYTF.

This clone turned up a few times. V usage is TRBV5-8 and J usage is TRBJ2-5; TRBD2 aligns across 7 bases. This CDR3 is 12 amino acids long. Germline loops: CDR1 SGHTS, CDR2 YDEGEE. J lost 5 bases, V lost 2 bases, and 0 bases had no gene match. The CDR3, as DNA: TGTGCCAGCAGCTTCGGGGGGGAGACCCAGTACTTC. This gives the protein CASSFGGETQYF.

As for this clone: The sample contains more than one DNA sequence encoding this CDR3. The rearrangement uses TRBV5-1 and TRBJ2-7; 9 nucleotides align to TRBD1. Trimming removed 4 bases from V and 4 bases from J; junction bases left unmatched: 3. Germline CDR1 and CDR2: SGHRS and YFSETQ. This CDR3 spans 13 amino acids. The CDR3 here is CASSPQGAYEQYF. CDR3 in DNA: TGCGCCAGCAGCCCACAGGGGGCTTACGAGCAGTACTTC.

The rearrangement joins TRBV9 to TRBJ2-7; 7 bases are shared with TRBD2. The length of the CDR3 is 13 residues. With 4 bases clipped from V and 6 bases from J, the junction kept 7 bases outside the gene matches. The germline V gene encodes CDR1 SGDLS and CDR2 YYNGEE. The CDR3 DNA reads as TGTGCCAGCAGCCCCTCGGGGGAGGGCGAGCAGTACTTC. Its translation is CASSPSGEGEQYF.

The V and J genes are TRBV7-9 and TRBJ1-1; D remains unclear. This CDR3 has 14 residues. Germline V gives CDR1 SEHNR, CDR2 FQNEAQ (reference sequence). Trimming cost V 2 bases and J 1 base, with 8 bases left between them. The chain's CDR3 is CASSLTAENTEAFF. The CDR3 nucleotides read TGTGCCAGCAGCTTAACCGCAGAGAACACTGAAGCTTTCTTT. The variable domain in full, with the rest retrieved from reference TRBV7-9 and TRBJ1-1, is DTGVSQNPRHKITKRGQNVTFRCDPISEHNRLYWYRQTLGQGPEFLTYFQNEAQLEKSRLLSDRFSAERPKGSFSTLEIQRTEQGDSAMYLCASSLTAENTEAFFGQGTRLTVV.

This rearrangement joins TRBV6-5 to TRBJ2-5; D possibly corresponds to TRBD2 (6 bases). The CDR3 contains 16 residues. Germline V gene lookup returns CDR1 MNHEY and CDR2 SVGAGI. V dropped 3 bases and J dropped 3 bases, with 17 bases sitting between them. The CDR3 reads CASSYTASAKKETQYF. The DNA for the CDR3 is TGTGCCAGCAGTTATACGGCTAGCGCCAAAAAAGAGACCCAGTACTTC.

The rearrangement links TRBV12-3 or TRBV12-4 to TRBJ1-2, with TRBD1 matching over 7 bases. J was trimmed by 6 bases and V by 7 bases; bases with no gene match: 8. CDR3 length: 13 residues. CDR3 in DNA: TGTGCCAGCACGCCGACAGGGACCCATGGCTACACCTTC. It codes for CASTPTGTHGYTF.

The chain is built from TRBV5-4 and TRBJ1-1; D unclear. Germline CDR1 is SGHNT and CDR2 is YYREEE (reference sequence). V was trimmed by 4 bases and J by 5 bases, leaving 15 bases between them. CDR3 size: 14 residues. The CDR3 protein is CASSTGNLGTEAFF. The CDR3 DNA is TGTGCCAGCAGCACGGGGAACTTGGGGACTGAAGCTTTCTTT. Supplemented by reference TRBV5-4 and TRBJ1-1, the full variable domain reads ETGVTQSPTHLIKTRGQQVTLRCSSQSGHNTVSWYQQALGQGPQFIFQYYREEENGRGNFPPRFSGLQFPNYSSELNVNALELDDSALYLCASSTGNLGTEAFFGQGTRLTVV.